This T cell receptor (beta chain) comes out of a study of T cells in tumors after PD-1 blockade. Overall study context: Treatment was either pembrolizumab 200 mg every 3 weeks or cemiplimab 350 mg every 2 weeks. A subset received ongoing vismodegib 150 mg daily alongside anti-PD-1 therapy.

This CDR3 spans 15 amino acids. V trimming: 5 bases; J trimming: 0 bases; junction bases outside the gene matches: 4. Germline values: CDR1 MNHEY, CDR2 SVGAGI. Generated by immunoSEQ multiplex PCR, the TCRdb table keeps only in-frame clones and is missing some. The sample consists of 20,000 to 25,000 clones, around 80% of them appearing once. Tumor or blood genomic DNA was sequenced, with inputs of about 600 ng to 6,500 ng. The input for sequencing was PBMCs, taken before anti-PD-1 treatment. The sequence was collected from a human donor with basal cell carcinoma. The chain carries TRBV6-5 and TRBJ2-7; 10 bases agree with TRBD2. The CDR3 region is CASSTIAGGSYEQYF. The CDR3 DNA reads TGTGCCAGCAGTACTATAGCGGGAGGCTCCTACGAGCAGTACTTC.